This is a list of T cell receptor beta chains from one sample in a study of T cells in Graves' hyperthyroidism and ophthalmopathy. TCRdb fed the multiplex PCR reads into MiXCR, producing one record per CDR3 protein. In the table there are about 410,000 distinct CDR3 sequences, 14% of which are singletons. Sequenced: blood. These receptors came from a woman aged 30 to 39 with Graves' ophthalmopathy. Each CDR3 is given with its conserved first and last residue. The D gene is left open where the match is weak. The listing skips clone size in some rows; elsewhere it reads once, few, many or a size class.

TRBJ1-2	-	TRBV27	15	-	TGTGCCAGTCAGTTCCGGTACAGGGAAATTGGTGGCTACACCTTC	CASQFRYREIGGYTF
TRBJ2-1	-	TRBV19	14	-	TGTGCCAGTTGTCAGGAGGGCTCCTACAATGAGCAGTTCTTC	CASCQEGSYNEQFF
TRBJ1-2	many	TRBV19	18	-	TGTGCCAGTAGAACCCCCGTCTGGGTGGCAGGGGCTAACTATGGCTACACCTTC	CASRTPVWVAGANYGYTF
TRBJ2-5	many	TRBV3-1	15	TRBD2	TGTGCCAGCAGCCCCGGGGGGGGGCCGCTGGAGACCCAGTACTTC	CASSPGGGPLETQYF
TRBJ2-1	-	TRBV9	11	-	TGTGCCAGCGCTCGGGGGTATGAGCAGTTCTTC	CASARGYEQFF
TRBJ2-5	-	TRBV5-4	14	-	TGTGCCAGCAGCCCGGGGTGGGGCTCTGGGACCCAGTACTTC	CASSPGWGSGTQYF
TRBJ2-1	once	TRBV5-1	17	TRBD2	TGCGCCAGCAGCTCCAGGGCGCGGGGGGGAGATAACAATGAGCAGTTCTTC	CASSSRARGGDNNEQFF
TRBJ2-5	-	TRBV20-1	18	TRBD2	TGCAGTGCTCACCCCCCACCGGGACTAGCGGGGGCCCAAGAGACCCAGTACTTC	CSAHPPPGLAGAQETQYF
TRBJ2-7	-	TRBV4-1	19	TRBD1	TGCGCCAGCAGCCAAGATTATTTTATGTGTGGGACAGGGGAGGACGAGCAGTACTTC	CASSQDYFMCGTGEDEQYF
TRBJ2-1	many	TRBV5-8	13	-	TGTGCCAGCAGGGAACGTGACGACAATGAGCAGTTCTTC	CASRERDDNEQFF
TRBJ1-2	-	TRBV20-1	16	TRBD1	TGCAGTGCTAGGTTGGCACAGGGGGCCGACTTCTATGGCTACACCTTC	CSARLAQGADFYGYTF
TRBJ1-5	many	TRBV5-1	13	-	TGCGCCAGCAGCCCGGAGGGCAATCAGCCCCAGCATTTT	CASSPEGNQPQHF
TRBJ2-3	few	TRBV6-4	16	TRBD1	TGTGCCAGCAGTCCTACGCCGGGACAGGGCTGGGATACGCAGTATTTT	CASSPTPGQGWDTQYF
TRBJ1-6	-	TRBV19	13	-	TGTGCCAGTCGTTTCTCCTATAATTCACCCCTCCACTTT	CASRFSYNSPLHF
TRBJ2-6	few	TRBV18	18	TRBD1	TGTGCCAGCTCACCCTTACGGGACAGTATCTCTGGGGCCAACGTCCTGACTTTC	CASSPLRDSISGANVLTF
TRBJ2-2	-	TRBV6-1	18	-	TGTGCCAGTAAAATCGGGATAACAGACCCGGGAGCGGCCGGGGAGCTGTTTTTT	CASKIGITDPGAAGELFF